The 10 T cell receptor beta chains listed next were all sequenced from one sample in a study of Ad26.COV2.S vaccination and SARS-CoV-2 variants. The assay was immunoSEQ multiplex PCR, and TCRdb's table has in-frame clones only and misses some. The sample records hundreds of thousands of clones, approximately 84% being singletons. Documented treatment: over 15 received Ad26.COV2.S at low or high dose, single or two shots; 5 received placebo; per-sample allocation not given. The study sampled participants on day 63 after the first vaccine or placebo injection. The input for sequencing was peripheral blood, taken in a trial of Ad26.COV2.S vaccine versus placebo. The receptor set was obtained from a person aged 18-65 years who received the Ad26.COV2.S COVID-19 vaccine or a placebo.

The chain combines TRBV5-8 with TRBJ2-1; D is perhaps TRBD1 (6 bases). With 4 bases removed from V and 6 bases from J, the gap between germline ends came to 20 bases. Germline assignment: CDR1 SGHTS and CDR2 YDEGEE. CDR3 length: 16 amino acids. The CDR3 reads CASSDVLGGFGNEQFF. The CDR3 bases are TGTGCCAGCAGCGACGTGTTAGGGGGTTTTGGCAATGAGCAGTTCTTC.

The CDR3: CASSLNAGGRRKKGELFF. In nucleotides, the CDR3 is TGCGCCAGCAGCTTAAATGCAGGGGGCCGGCGCAAGAAGGGGGAGCTGTTTTTT. V gene TRBV5-1 combines with J gene TRBJ2-2; 8 bases agree with TRBD1. CDR3 size: 18 residues. The germline V gene has CDR1 SGHRS and CDR2 YFSETQ. The V segment lost 2 bases and the J segment 8 bases; nucleotides outside the gene matches: 17.

This clone was observed a few times. The chain is built from TRBV3-1 (or the pseudogene TRBV3-2) and TRBJ1-6; D perhaps matches TRBD1 (6 bases). Germline V CDR1 and CDR2: LGHDT, YNNKEL (reference sequence). Between the trimmed V and J ends, which lost 1 base and 6 bases, there was a span of 13 bases. CDR3 length: 16 amino acids. Here the CDR3 DNA reads TGTGCCAGCAGCCAAGGTGGAGGCAGGGGTAATTCACCCCTCCACTTT. It encodes CASSQGGGRGNSPLHF.

The chain carries TRBV5-3 and TRBJ1-4; D uncertain. TRBV5-3 is given ORF status, its function remaining uncertain. The CDR3 extends over 15 amino acids. V gave up 0 bases and J gave up 5 bases, with 11 bases separating them. CDR3 nucleotides: TGTGCCAGAAGCTTGGACAGAAAATCAAATGAAAAACTGTTTTTT. Amino acid sequence: CARSLDRKSNEKLFF.

V and J are TRBV4-3 and TRBJ2-7; no definite D call. V shed 0 bases and J shed 5 bases, with 14 bases lying between them. CDR1 LGHNA and CDR2 YSLEER come from the germline V gene. The CDR3 has 15 amino acids. Here the CDR3 DNA reads TGCGCCAGCAGCCAAGACGGAAATAGGCTTAACGAGCAGTACTTC. Protein sequence: CASSQDGNRLNEQYF.

The chain joins TRBV7-2 to TRBJ1-4, with TRBD1 matching over 9 bases. The CDR3 loop spans 16 amino acids. Germline CDR1 is SGHTA and CDR2 is FQGNSA. The junction had 3 bases not matched to a gene; V was cut back by 2 bases and J by 2 bases. The CDR3 DNA reads TGTGCCAGCAGCTTATCAACAGGGGGCACTAATGAAAAACTGTTTTTT. Its translation: CASSLSTGGTNEKLFF.

On this clone itself: The sample holds other DNA sequences that translate to the same CDR3. V usage is TRBV9 and J usage is TRBJ1-6; D gene uncertain. CDR3 size: 16 residues. From germline, CDR1 is SGDLS and CDR2 YYNGEE. Trimming took 0 bases from V and 0 from J, leaving 7 bases between them. CDR3 region: CASSVGGSSYNSPLHF. CDR3 DNA sequence: TGTGCCAGCAGCGTAGGAGGGAGCTCCTATAATTCACCCCTCCACTTT.

The V call is TRBV7-2, the J call TRBJ2-7; no definite D call. Germline lookup yields CDR1 SGHTA and CDR2 FQGNSA. The length of the CDR3 is 12 residues. V was shortened by 3 bases and J by 7 bases, with 10 bases between the two germline ends. The CDR3 region has the DNA TGTGCCAGCAGCTTCGCTCCCTGGGAGCAGTACTTC. The encoded protein is CASSFAPWEQYF.

This clone appeared once. The DNA for the CDR3 is TGTGCCAGCAGCCGCAACGGGCGAGGGGTGGGAACTGAAGCTTTCTTT. It encodes CASSRNGRGVGTEAFF. V gene TRBV7-9 combines with J gene TRBJ1-1; tentatively, D is TRBD1 (5 bases). Germline CDR1 is SEHNR and CDR2 is FQNEAQ (reference sequence). V was pared by 5 bases and J by 5 bases, with 21 bases between. The CDR3 is 16 residues long.

This chain links TRBV6-5 with TRBJ2-7, with D possibly matching TRBD2 (6 bases). The CDR3 is 16 amino acids. Germline CDR1 reads MNHEY; CDR2 reads SVGAGI. Trimming shortened V by 4 bases and J by 0 bases, and 16 bases separated the two germline ends. Here the CDR3 reads CASSWARGTPSYEQYF. CDR3 DNA sequence: TGTGCCAGCAGTTGGGCACGAGGGACTCCCTCCTACGAGCAGTACTTC.